The next 23 T cell receptor beta chains were all read from a single sample in a study of T cells after yellow fever vaccination (dated by TCRdb to about 2019). Libraries were built with 5' RACE. The instrument given in TCRdb is Illumina NovaSeq 6000. TCRdb trimmed public reads at Q25 via fastp, called clones via MiXCR and kept in-frame beta chains. Rows are unified per CDR3 protein, each entry keeping the most common DNA and genes. The sample records 200,000 to 250,000 distinct CDR3 sequences, approximately 3.2% of which are singletons. Roughly 3.2% of the sample comes from the top ten. This sample's treatment or condition label indicates: live attenuated yellow fever vaccine strain. This sample comprised CD4+ T cells sorted from PBMCs, obtained 10 days after the yellow fever booster vaccination. The origin of the receptors is a man aged 18 to 29 who received the YFV17D yellow fever vaccine.

This clonotype was counted many times. This chain connects TRBV5-1 to TRBJ2-4; D is perhaps TRBD1 or TRBD2 (5 bases each). This CDR3 is 15 amino acids long. Trimming removed 1 base from V and 0 bases from J, with 8 bases in between. CDR1 SGHRS and CDR2 YFSETQ come from the germline V gene. The CDR3 loop reads CASSLMGEAKNIQYF. In DNA, the CDR3 is TGCGCCAGCAGCTTGATGGGGGAAGCCAAAAACATTCAGTACTTC.

This clonotype was seen at least ten times. J is TRBJ2-3 and V is TRBV24-1, with 7 bases identical to TRBD1. This CDR3 spans 16 amino acids. The trim removed 3 bases at V and 1 base at J, leaving 6 bases unmatched. Germline V gene lookup returns CDR1 KGHDR and CDR2 SFDVKD. DNA for the CDR3: TGTGCCACCAGTGATACAGGGGTCGGTGGCACAGATACGCAGTATTTT. This translates into CATSDTGVGGTDTQYF.

This clonotype was recorded a few times. The V call is TRBV20-1, the J call TRBJ2-1; D call uncertain. Per the germline V gene, CDR1 is DFQATT and CDR2 is SNEGSKA (reference sequence). The germline V and J ends were trimmed by 6 bases and 6 bases, with 18 bases remaining between them. This CDR3 contains 14 residues. The DNA of the CDR3 is TGCAGTGCCCAACCCTACGGTCCACCCAATGAGCAGTTCTTC. This codes for CSAQPYGPPNEQFF.

The chain recombines TRBV5-1 with TRBJ2-3, with a tentative D call TRBD1 (6 bases). This CDR3 has 16 amino acids. In germline, CDR1 is SGHRS, CDR2 YFSETQ. Trimming removed 4 bases at V and 4 bases at J, with 19 bases between. The CDR3: CASSPGRGTLADTQYF. The CDR3 region has the DNA TGCGCCAGCAGCCCAGGAAGGGGGACGTTAGCAGATACGCAGTATTTT.

This clonotype has ten or more counts. The chain employs TRBV6-6 and TRBJ2-7; 7 bases fit TRBD1. V gave up 7 bases and J gave up 2 bases; unmatched junction bases: 2. The CDR3 extends over 12 amino acids. Germline CDR1 reads MNHNY; CDR2 reads SVGAGI (reference sequence). The CDR3 here is CASTGTAYEQYF. CDR3 DNA sequence: TGTGCCAGCACCGGGACAGCCTACGAGCAGTACTTC.

At least ten counts were recorded for this clonotype. The rearrangement links TRBV7-2 to TRBJ2-5, with 8 bases identical to TRBD1. There are 15 residues in the CDR3. V shed 1 base, J shed 4 bases, and the junction held 5 bases outside the gene matches. In germline, CDR1 is SGHTA, CDR2 FQGNSA. CDR3 DNA: TGTGCCAGCAGCTTAGGAACAGGGGGAGGAGAGACCCAGTACTTC. Amino acids: CASSLGTGGGETQYF.

The chain combines TRBV4-2 with TRBJ1-4; TRBD1 might be the D (6 bases). The CDR3 loop spans 15 amino acids. CDR1 is LGHNA, CDR2 YNFKEQ, per germline. V shed 4 bases and J shed 5 bases, with 14 bases lying between them. In DNA, the CDR3 is TGTGCCAGCAGCCCCGGATCGGGGGCGAATGAAAAACTGTTTTTT. This encodes CASSPGSGANEKLFF.

This clonotype was counted at least ten times. As DNA, the CDR3 is TGCAGCGCCGGGGGCCAGTTATATGGCTACACCTTC. This encodes CSAGGQLYGYTF. The chain employs TRBV29-1 and TRBJ1-2; possibly TRBD1 for D (6 bases). Germline values: CDR1 SQVTM, CDR2 ANQGSEA. The CDR3 length is 12 residues. The V gene lost 7 bases and the J gene lost 5 bases, with 14 bases spanning the gap.

In its sample, this clonotype was seen many times. The genes are TRBV5-1 and TRBJ2-5; no clear D. V gave up 6 bases and J gave up 5 bases, with 17 bases separating them. This CDR3 region has 14 residues. In germline, CDR1 is SGHRS, CDR2 YFSETQ. The CDR3 is CASTPRGQLETQYF. For the CDR3, the DNA is TGCGCCAGCACCCCGCGTGGGCAGCTGGAGACCCAGTACTTC.

This clonotype was detected many times. This chain links TRBV11-2 with TRBJ1-4; no reliable D call. The length of the CDR3 is 12 residues. Germline values: CDR1 SGHAT, CDR2 FQNNGV. Trimming removed 6 bases from V and 8 bases from J, with 10 bases in between. CDR3 DNA sequence: TGTGCCAGCAGGGGGATGGGCGAAAAACTGTTTTTT. Its translation is CASRGMGEKLFF.

This clonotype was seen a few times. The chain recombines TRBV4-1 with TRBJ1-1; D is uncertain. The germline V and J ends were trimmed by 4 bases and 1 base, with 13 bases remaining between them. Germline CDR1 reads MGHRA; CDR2 reads YSYEKL. This CDR3 has 15 residues. The CDR3 protein is CASSRTFRENTEAFF. DNA for the CDR3: TGCGCCAGCAGCCGTACGTTCCGGGAGAACACTGAAGCTTTCTTT.

J is TRBJ2-5 and V is TRBV4-2, with a weak D call TRBD2 (6 bases). CDR1 and CDR2 from the germline V gene are LGHNA and YNFKEQ. Between the trimmed V and J ends, which lost 0 bases and 5 bases, there was a span of 10 bases. The CDR3 extends over 14 amino acids. The CDR3, as DNA: TGTGCCAGCAGCCAAGATTTGCGGGGTGAGACCCAGTACTTC. Amino acid sequence: CASSQDLRGETQYF.

The CDR3 bases are TGTGCCAGCAGAAGGGACACCAAGAGTGGCTACACCTTC. This sequence encodes CASRRDTKSGYTF. This sequence joins TRBV5-6 and TRBJ1-2; D is possibly TRBD1 (6 bases). The germline V and J ends were trimmed by 5 bases and 7 bases, with 15 bases remaining between them. The CDR3 totals 13 residues. CDR1 is SGHDT and CDR2 is YYEEEE in the germline V gene.

This clonotype has just a few counts. V usage is TRBV2 and J usage is TRBJ1-5, with D possibly being TRBD1 (6 bases). The CDR3 is 15 residues long. Looked up from germline, CDR1 is SNHLY and CDR2 is FYNNEI. The V gene lost 6 bases and the J gene lost 0 bases, with 12 bases spanning the gap. The CDR3 region is CASSTSGDSNQPQHF. CDR3 coding DNA: TGTGCCAGCAGCACCTCAGGGGATAGCAATCAGCCCCAGCATTTT.

This clonotype was found a few times. The V call is TRBV4-3, the J call TRBJ1-2; 7 bases line up with TRBD1. V dropped 3 bases and J dropped 4; count of bases not matched to a gene: 17. The germline CDR1 and CDR2 sequences are LGHNA and YSLEER. This CDR3 has 18 residues. CDR3 DNA sequence: TGCGCCAGCAGCCATGCCAGCGGGGGAGGGGGCAACCCCTATGGCTACACCTTC. It encodes CASSHASGGGGNPYGYTF.

This clonotype was found a few times. The J gene is TRBJ1-1, the V gene TRBV7-3; maybe TRBD1 (5 bases). The V gene's germline CDR1 is SGHTA and CDR2 FQGTGA. The CDR3 is 13 amino acids. V lost 5 bases to trimming and J lost 3 bases, with 10 bases between them. The CDR3 sequence: CASSQGADTEAFF. In nucleotides, the CDR3 is TGTGCCAGCAGCCAAGGGGCAGACACTGAAGCTTTCTTT. Filled out from reference TRBV7-3 and TRBJ1-1, the complete variable domain reads GAGVSQTPSNKVTEKGKYVELRCDPISGHTALYWYRQSLGQGPEFLIYFQGTGAADDSGLPNDRFFAVRPEGSVSTLKIQRTERGDSAVYLCASSQGADTEAFFGQGTRLTVV.

This clonotype was seen at least ten times. The gene calls are TRBV19 and TRBJ2-3; 9 bases are shared with TRBD1. CDR1 and CDR2 from the germline V gene are LNHDA and SQIVND (reference sequence). The CDR3 extends over 15 amino acids. J was trimmed by 4 bases and V by 5 bases; bases with no gene match: 7. The CDR3 bases are TGTGCCAGTAGTCCGGGACAGGGAGCCGCAGATACGCAGTATTTT. Translating it yields CASSPGQGAADTQYF.

There are many counts of this clonotype. The rearrangement uses TRBV12-3 or TRBV12-4 and TRBJ1-2; maybe TRBD1 (5 bases). This CDR3 has 13 residues. Trimming took 6 bases from V and 0 from J, leaving 8 bases between them. The CDR3 loop is CASRETANYGYTF. For the CDR3, the DNA is TGTGCCAGCAGGGAGACAGCTAACTATGGCTACACCTTC.

The table lists this clonotype with a few counts. This chain connects TRBV7-9 to TRBJ2-5, with a weak D call TRBD2 (6 bases). V dropped 5 bases and J dropped 2 bases, with 15 bases sitting between them. CDR3 length: 15 amino acids. CDR1 and CDR2 (germline): SEHNR, FQNEAQ (reference sequence). CDR3 residues: CASSSPGGAQETQYF. The CDR3 nucleotides are TGTGCCAGCAGCAGCCCGGGCGGGGCGCAAGAGACCCAGTACTTC.

This clonotype was counted ten times or more. This sequence joins TRBV7-9 and TRBJ2-4; TRBD1 or TRBD2 may be the D gene (5 bases each). The CDR3 is 16 amino acids. V was shortened by 5 bases and J by 6 bases, with 20 bases between the two germline ends. CDR1 and CDR2 (germline): SEHNR, FQNEAQ (reference sequence). The CDR3 DNA is TGTGCCAGCAGCCGCCAAGGGACCTCTCGAGGAAACATTCAGTACTTC. It yields the protein CASSRQGTSRGNIQYF.

This clonotype was counted ten times or more. This rearrangement joins TRBV5-1 to TRBJ2-3; D ambiguous. Germline V gene lookup returns CDR1 SGHRS and CDR2 YFSETQ. V was trimmed by 0 bases and J by 4 bases, leaving 12 bases between them. There are 15 residues in the CDR3. The CDR3 coding sequence is TGCGCCAGCAGCTTGGGCGGAACCTTCGCAGATACGCAGTATTTT. It is translated as CASSLGGTFADTQYF.

This clonotype was seen a few times. This rearrangement joins TRBV7-2 to TRBJ1-5; a weak D match, TRBD1 (6 bases). Germline lookup yields CDR1 SGHTA and CDR2 FQGNSA. Trimming took 2 bases from V and 7 from J, leaving 9 bases between them. There are 13 residues in the CDR3. The CDR3 region has the DNA TGTGCCAGCAGCTTAACAGGGCAACAGCCCCAGCATTTT. As protein: CASSLTGQQPQHF.

This rearrangement joins TRBV7-3 to TRBJ2-5, with 11 bases fitting TRBD1. The CDR3 covers 16 residues. Germline V gene data show CDR1 as SGHTA and CDR2 as FQGTGA. The V gene end was trimmed by 6 bases and the J gene end by 3 bases; junction bases not matched to a gene: 9. In DNA, the CDR3 is TGTGCCAGCAGTTATACCGGGACAGGGGGGGAAGAGACCCAGTACTTC. This encodes CASSYTGTGGEETQYF.